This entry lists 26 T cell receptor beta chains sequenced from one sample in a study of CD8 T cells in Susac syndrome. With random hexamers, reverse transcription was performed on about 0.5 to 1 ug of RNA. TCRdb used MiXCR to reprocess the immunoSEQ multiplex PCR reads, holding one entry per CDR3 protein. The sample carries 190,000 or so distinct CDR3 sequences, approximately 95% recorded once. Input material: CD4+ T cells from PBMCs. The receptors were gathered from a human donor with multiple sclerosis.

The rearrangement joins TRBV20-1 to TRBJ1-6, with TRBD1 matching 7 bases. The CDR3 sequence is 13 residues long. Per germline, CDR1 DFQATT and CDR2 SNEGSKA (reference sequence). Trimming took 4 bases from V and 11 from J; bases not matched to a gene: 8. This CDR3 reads CSATGGDRAPLHF. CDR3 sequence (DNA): TGCAGTGCTACCGGGGGTGACAGGGCACCCCTCCACTTT.

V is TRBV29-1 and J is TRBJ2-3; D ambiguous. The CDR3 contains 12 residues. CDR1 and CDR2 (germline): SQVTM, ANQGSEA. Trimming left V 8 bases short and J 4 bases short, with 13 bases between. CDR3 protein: CSFLSGSDTQYF. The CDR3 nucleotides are TGCAGCTTTCTCTCGGGCTCAGATACGCAGTATTTT.

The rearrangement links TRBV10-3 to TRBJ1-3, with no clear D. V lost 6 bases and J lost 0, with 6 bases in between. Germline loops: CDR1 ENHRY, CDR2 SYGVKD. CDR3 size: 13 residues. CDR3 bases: TGTGCCATCAGCCCTCACTCTGGAAACACCATATATTTT. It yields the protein CAISPHSGNTIYF.

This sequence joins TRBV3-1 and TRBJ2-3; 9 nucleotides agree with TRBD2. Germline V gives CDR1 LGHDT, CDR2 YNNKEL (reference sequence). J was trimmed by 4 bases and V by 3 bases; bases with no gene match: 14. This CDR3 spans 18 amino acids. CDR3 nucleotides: TGTGCCAGCAGCCAGCTGCGGTTGCGCGGGGGGGCCCCAGATACGCAGTATTTT. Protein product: CASSQLRLRGGAPDTQYF.

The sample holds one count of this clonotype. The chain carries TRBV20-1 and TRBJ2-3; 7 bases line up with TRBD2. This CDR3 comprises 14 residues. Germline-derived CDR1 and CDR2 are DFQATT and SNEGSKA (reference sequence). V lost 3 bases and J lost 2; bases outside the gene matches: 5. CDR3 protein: CSASGGDYTDTQYF. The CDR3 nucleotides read TGCAGTGCTAGTGGGGGGGATTACACAGATACGCAGTATTTT.

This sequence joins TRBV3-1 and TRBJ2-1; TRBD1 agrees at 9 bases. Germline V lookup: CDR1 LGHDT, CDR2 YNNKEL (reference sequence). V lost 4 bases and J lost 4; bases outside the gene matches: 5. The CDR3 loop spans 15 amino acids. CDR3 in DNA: TGTGCCAGCAGCCGGCCCGGGACAGGGTACAATGAGCAGTTCTTC. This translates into CASSRPGTGYNEQFF.

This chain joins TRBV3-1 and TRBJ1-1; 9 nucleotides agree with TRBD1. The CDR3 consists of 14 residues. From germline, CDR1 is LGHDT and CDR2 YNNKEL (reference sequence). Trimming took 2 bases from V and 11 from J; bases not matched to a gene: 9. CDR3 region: CASSQHRTGVEAFF. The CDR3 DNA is TGTGCCAGCAGCCAACACAGGACAGGGGTAGAGGCTTTCTTT.

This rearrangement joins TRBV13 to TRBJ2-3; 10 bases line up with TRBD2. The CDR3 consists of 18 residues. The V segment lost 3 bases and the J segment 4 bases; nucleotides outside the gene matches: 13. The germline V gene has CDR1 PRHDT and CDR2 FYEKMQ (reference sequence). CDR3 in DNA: TGTGCCAGCAGCTTCACTAGCGGGGCCCACAATAGCCCAGATACGCAGTATTTT. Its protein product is CASSFTSGAHNSPDTQYF.

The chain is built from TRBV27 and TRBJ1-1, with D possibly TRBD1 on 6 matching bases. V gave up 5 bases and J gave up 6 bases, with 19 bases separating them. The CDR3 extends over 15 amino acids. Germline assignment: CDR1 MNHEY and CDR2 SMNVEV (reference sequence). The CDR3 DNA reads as TGTGCCAGCAGTCCCTTTATCCAGGGGATCGCTGAAGCTTTCTTT. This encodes CASSPFIQGIAEAFF.

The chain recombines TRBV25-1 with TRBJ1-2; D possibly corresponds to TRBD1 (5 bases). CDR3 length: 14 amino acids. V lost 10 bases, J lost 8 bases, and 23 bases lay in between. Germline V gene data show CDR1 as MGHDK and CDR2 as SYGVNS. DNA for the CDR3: TGTGCCAAAACGGACATCTTCTCAGCGGAAGGCTACACCTTC. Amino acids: CAKTDIFSAEGYTF.

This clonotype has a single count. The CDR3: CASSLDQQETQYF. As DNA, the CDR3 is TGCGCCAGCAGCTTGGACCAGCAAGAGACCCAGTACTTC. This rearrangement joins TRBV5-1 to TRBJ2-5; D gene unclear. In germline, CDR1 is SGHRS, CDR2 YFSETQ. This CDR3 has 13 residues. Trimming pared 0 bases from V and 2 bases from J, leaving 5 bases between. The complete variable domain, with remaining parts taken from reference TRBV5-1 and TRBJ2-5, reads KAGVTQTPRYLIKTRGQQVTLSCSPISGHRSVSWYQQTPGQGLQFLFEYFSETQRNKGNFPGRFSGRQFSNSRSEMNVSTLELGDSALYLCASSLDQQETQYFGPGTRLLVL.

CDR3 nucleotides: TGTGCCAGCACCAAGGCTCTTAACACTGAAGCTTTCTTT. Protein product: CASTKALNTEAFF. This chain joins TRBV5-4 and TRBJ1-1; the D is unclear. V was cut by 6 bases and J by 2 bases, with 11 bases left in between. CDR3 length equals 13 residues. CDR1 and CDR2 from the germline V gene are SGHNT and YYREEE (reference sequence). The complete variable domain, with remaining parts taken from reference TRBV5-4 and TRBJ1-1, reads ETGVTQSPTHLIKTRGQQVTLRCSSQSGHNTVSWYQQALGQGPQFIFQYYREEENGRGNFPPRFSGLQFPNYSSELNVNALELDDSALYLCASTKALNTEAFFGQGTRLTVV.

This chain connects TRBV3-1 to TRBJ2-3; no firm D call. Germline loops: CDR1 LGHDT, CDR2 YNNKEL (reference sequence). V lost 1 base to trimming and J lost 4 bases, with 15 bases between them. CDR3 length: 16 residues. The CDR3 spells CASSQGGSLAPDTQYF. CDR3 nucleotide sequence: TGTGCCAGCAGCCAAGGCGGTTCATTGGCCCCAGATACGCAGTATTTT.

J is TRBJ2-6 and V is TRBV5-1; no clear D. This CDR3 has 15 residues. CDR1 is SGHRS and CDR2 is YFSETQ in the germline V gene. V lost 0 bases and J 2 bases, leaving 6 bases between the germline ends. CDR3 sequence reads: CASSLGSTGANVLTF. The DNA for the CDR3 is TGCGCCAGCAGCTTGGGAAGTACTGGGGCCAACGTCCTGACTTTC.

The CDR3 loop reads CASTFSKPSGANVLTF. DNA of the CDR3: TGTGCCAGCACCTTCAGTAAGCCCTCTGGGGCCAACGTCCTGACTTTC. The genes are TRBV12-3 or TRBV12-4 and TRBJ2-6, with unresolved D. CDR3 size: 16 residues. With 7 bases removed from V and 0 bases from J, the gap between germline ends came to 13 bases.

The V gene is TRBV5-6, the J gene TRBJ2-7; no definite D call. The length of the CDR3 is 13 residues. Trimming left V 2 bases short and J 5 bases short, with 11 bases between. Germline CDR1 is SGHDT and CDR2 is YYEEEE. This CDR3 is CASSFISSHEQYV. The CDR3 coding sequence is TGTGCCAGCAGCTTTATAAGCAGTCACGAGCAGTACGTC.

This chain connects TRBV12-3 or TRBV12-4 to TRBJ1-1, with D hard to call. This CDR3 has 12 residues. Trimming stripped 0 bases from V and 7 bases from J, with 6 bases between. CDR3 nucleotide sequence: TGTGCCAGCAGTTTAGCCACAGTTGAAGCTTTCTTT. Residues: CASSLATVEAFF.

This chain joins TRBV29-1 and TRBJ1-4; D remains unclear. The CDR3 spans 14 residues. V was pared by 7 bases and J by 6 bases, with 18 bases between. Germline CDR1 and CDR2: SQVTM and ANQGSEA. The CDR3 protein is CSARPAAGDEKLFF. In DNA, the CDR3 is TGCAGCGCCAGACCGGCCGCAGGAGATGAAAAACTGTTTTTT.

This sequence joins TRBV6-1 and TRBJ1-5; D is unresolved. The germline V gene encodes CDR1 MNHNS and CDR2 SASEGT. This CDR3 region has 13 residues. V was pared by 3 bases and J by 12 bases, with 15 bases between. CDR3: CASSDPPSLGQHF. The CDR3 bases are TGTGCCAGCAGTGATCCGCCGTCCCTAGGCCAGCATTTT.

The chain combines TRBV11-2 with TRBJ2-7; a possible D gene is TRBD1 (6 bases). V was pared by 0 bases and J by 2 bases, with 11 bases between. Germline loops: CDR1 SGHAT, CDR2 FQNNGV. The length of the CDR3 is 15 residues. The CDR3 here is CASSLDRGTPYEQYV. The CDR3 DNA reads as TGTGCCAGCAGCTTAGATAGGGGGACGCCCTACGAGCAGTACGTC.

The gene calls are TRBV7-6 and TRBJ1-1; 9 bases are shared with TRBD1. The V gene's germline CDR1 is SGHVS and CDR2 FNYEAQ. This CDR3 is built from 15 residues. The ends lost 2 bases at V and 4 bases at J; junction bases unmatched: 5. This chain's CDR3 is CASSLMGQGSTEAFF. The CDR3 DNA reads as TGTGCCAGCAGCTTAATGGGACAGGGTAGCACTGAAGCTTTCTTT.

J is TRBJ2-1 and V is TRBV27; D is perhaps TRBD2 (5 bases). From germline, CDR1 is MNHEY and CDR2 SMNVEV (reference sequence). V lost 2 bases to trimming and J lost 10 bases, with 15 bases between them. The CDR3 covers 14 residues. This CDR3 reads CASSLLRAGAEQFF. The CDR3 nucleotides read TGTGCCAGCAGTTTACTCCGGGCGGGCGCGGAGCAGTTCTTC.

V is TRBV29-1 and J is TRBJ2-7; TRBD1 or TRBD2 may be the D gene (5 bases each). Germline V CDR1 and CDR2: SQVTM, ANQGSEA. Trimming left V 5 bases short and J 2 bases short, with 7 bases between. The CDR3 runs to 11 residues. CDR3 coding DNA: TGCAGCGTTCGGGGCCCCTACGAGCAGTACTTC. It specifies CSVRGPYEQYF.

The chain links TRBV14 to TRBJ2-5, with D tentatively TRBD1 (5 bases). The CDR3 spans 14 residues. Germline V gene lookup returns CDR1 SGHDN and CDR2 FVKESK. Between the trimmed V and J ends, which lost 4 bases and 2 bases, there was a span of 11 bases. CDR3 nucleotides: TGTGCCAGCAGCCCCCGTCGGACACAAGAGACCCAGTACTTC. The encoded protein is CASSPRRTQETQYF.

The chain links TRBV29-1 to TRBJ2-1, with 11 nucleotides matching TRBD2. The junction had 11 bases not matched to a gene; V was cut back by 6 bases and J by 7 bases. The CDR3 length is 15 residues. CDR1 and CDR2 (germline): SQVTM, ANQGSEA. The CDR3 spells CSVSKTSGGVNEQFF. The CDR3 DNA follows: TGCAGCGTCTCCAAAACTAGCGGGGGCGTAAATGAGCAGTTCTTC.

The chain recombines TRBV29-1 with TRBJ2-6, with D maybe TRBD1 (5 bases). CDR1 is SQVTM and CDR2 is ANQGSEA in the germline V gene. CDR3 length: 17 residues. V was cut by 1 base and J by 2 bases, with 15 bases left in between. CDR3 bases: TGCAGCGTTGAAGGGGGCTCATGGCTGACTGGGGCCAACGTCCTGACTTTC. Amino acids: CSVEGGSWLTGANVLTF.